Each of the 21 T cell receptor beta chains below was sequenced from the same sample in a study of blood T cell repertoires in COVID-19. Sequencing was performed with immunoSEQ multiplex PCR; in TCRdb, only in-frame clones are kept and a portion is missing. This table holds around 330,000 clones, about 88% found once. Sequencing input: PBMCs or T cells enriched from blood (not recorded which). All receptors come from a man aged 60-69 years who had recovered from COVID-19.

Concerning this clone: The junction does not match germline at one end; this may be a read error. V usage is TRBV7-7 and J usage is TRBJ2-1; D is unclear. The CDR3 runs to 14 residues. Germline CDR1 is SSHAT and CDR2 is FNYEAQ (reference sequence). This CDR3 reads CASSRTRNGDEQFF. CDR3 DNA: TGTGCTAGCAGCCGAACGAGGAATGGCGATGAGCAGTTCTTC.

This clone was counted ten times or more. This chain joins TRBV5-1 and TRBJ1-2; 9 bases agree with TRBD1. This CDR3 is 15 amino acids long. Trimming cost V 0 bases and J 8 bases; bases outside gene matches: 8. The germline V gene encodes CDR1 SGHRS and CDR2 YFSETQ. The CDR3 here is CASSLASGQGRGYTF. CDR3 sequence (DNA): TGCGCCAGCAGCTTGGCTTCGGGACAGGGAAGGGGCTACACCTTC. Looking up the rest from reference TRBV5-1 and TRBJ1-2 gives the full variable domain: KAGVTQTPRYLIKTRGQQVTLSCSPISGHRSVSWYQQTPGQGLQFLFEYFSETQRNKGNFPGRFSGRQFSNSRSEMNVSTLELGDSALYLCASSLASGQGRGYTFGSGTRLTVV.

The chain is built from TRBV7-6 and TRBJ1-4; TRBD1 matches 7 bases. This CDR3 has 13 residues. The trim removed 5 bases at V and 9 bases at J, leaving 6 bases unmatched. Looked up from germline, CDR1 is SGHVS and CDR2 is FNYEAQ. In nucleotides, the CDR3 is TGTGCCAGCAGCCCTAACAGGGGACAAAAACTGTTTTTT. Protein: CASSPNRGQKLFF.

The rearrangement joins TRBV19 to TRBJ1-5, with 7 bases matching TRBD1. Germline-derived CDR1 and CDR2 are LNHDA and SQIVND (reference sequence). V lost 4 bases and J lost 0; bases outside the gene matches: 6. This CDR3 is 16 amino acids long. In nucleotides, the CDR3 is TGTGCCAGTAGTAACAGGGGCGGTTATAGCAATCAGCCCCAGCATTTT. It is translated as CASSNRGGYSNQPQHF.

The chain recombines TRBV9 with TRBJ2-2; 11 nucleotides agree with TRBD2. The germline V gene encodes CDR1 SGDLS and CDR2 YYNGEE. With V trimmed by 3 bases and J by 2 bases, 3 bases remained unmatched. The CDR3 sequence is 16 residues long. The CDR3 spells CASSAGTSGNTGELFF. The CDR3 nucleotides read TGTGCCAGCAGCGCCGGGACTAGCGGAAACACCGGGGAGCTGTTTTTT.

The chain uses TRBV30 and TRBJ1-2, with a tentative D call TRBD1 (5 bases). The CDR3 sequence is 13 residues long. Trimming removed 4 bases from V and 4 bases from J, with 13 bases in between. CDR1 and CDR2 (germline): GTSNPN, SVGIG (reference sequence). The CDR3 sequence: CAWIQGVTYGYTF. The CDR3 coding sequence is TGTGCCTGGATTCAAGGGGTAACCTATGGCTACACCTTC.

This clone came up once. This sequence joins TRBV5-1 and TRBJ2-7; the match to TRBD2 covers 10 bases. Germline V gives CDR1 SGHRS, CDR2 YFSETQ. Trimming at V came to 4 bases and at J to 3 bases, leaving 7 bases not matched to a gene. CDR3 length: 15 amino acids. CDR3 residues: CASSRGTSVDYEQYF. CDR3 nucleotide sequence: TGCGCCAGCAGCCGTGGGACTAGCGTTGACTACGAGCAGTACTTC.

The J gene is TRBJ2-2, the V gene TRBV18; TRBD1 matches at 11 bases. The J segment lost 4 bases and the V segment lost 0 bases, leaving 1 base of the junction unmatched. Looked up from germline, CDR1 is KGHSH and CDR2 is LQKENI. The CDR3 is made up of 16 amino acids. CDR3 protein: CASSPPGQGVTGELFF. In DNA form, the CDR3 reads TGTGCCAGCTCACCACCGGGACAGGGGGTCACCGGGGAGCTGTTTTTT. Looking up the rest from reference TRBV18 and TRBJ2-2 gives the full variable domain: NAGVMQNPRHLVRRRGQEARLRCSPMKGHSHVYWYRQLPEEGLKFMVYLQKENIIDESGMPKERFSAEFPKEGPSILRIQQVVRGDSAAYFCASSPPGQGVTGELFFGEGSRLTVL.

The chain is built from TRBV5-6 and TRBJ2-1; 11 bases map to TRBD2. Germline trimming cut 0 bases from V and 9 bases from J; bases unmatched to any gene: 5. The CDR3 length is 15 residues. CDR1 is SGHDT, CDR2 YYEEEE, per germline. Written as DNA, the CDR3 is TGTGCCAGCAGCTTGGTACTAGCGGGAGTGGTTGAGCAGTTCTTC. It yields the protein CASSLVLAGVVEQFF.

The chain uses TRBV28 and TRBJ1-2; possibly TRBD1 for D (5 bases). Germline V gene data show CDR1 as MDHEN and CDR2 as SYDVKM. The V and J ends lost 9 bases and 10 bases respectively, with 24 bases between them. The CDR3 is 14 amino acids. This CDR3 is CASAAGTPYGSYTF. CDR3 nucleotides: TGTGCCAGTGCGGCCGGGACTCCGTACGGGTCCTACACCTTC.

The genes are TRBV27 and TRBJ1-5, with D tentatively TRBD1 (6 bases). There are 15 residues in the CDR3. Germline V CDR1 and CDR2: MNHEY, SMNVEV (reference sequence). Trimming left V 6 bases short and J 0 bases short, with 12 bases between. CDR3: CASRENRVSNQPQHF. The CDR3 DNA reads TGTGCCAGCAGGGAAAACAGGGTTAGCAATCAGCCCCAGCATTTT.

The V call is TRBV15, the J call TRBJ1-1, with a possible D match to TRBD1 (5 bases). The CDR3 length is 16 residues. CDR1 and CDR2 (germline): LNHNV, YYDKDF (reference sequence). The germline V and J ends were trimmed by 2 bases and 2 bases, with 15 bases remaining between them. The CDR3 here is CATSRSLTETNTEAFF. The CDR3 bases are TGTGCCACCAGCAGATCCTTGACAGAAACAAACACTGAAGCTTTCTTT.

The chain employs TRBV19 and TRBJ1-5, with no clear D. V dropped 4 bases and J dropped 1 base, with 14 bases sitting between them. Germline V CDR1 and CDR2: LNHDA, SQIVND (reference sequence). This CDR3 comprises 16 residues. The CDR3 protein is CASSTIHQTSNQPQHF. The CDR3 nucleotides read TGTGCCAGTAGTACGATACACCAAACGAGCAATCAGCCCCAGCATTTT.

The CDR3 is CASKFWGGSSYEQYF. CDR3 DNA sequence: TGTGCCAGCAAATTTTGGGGCGGGAGCTCCTACGAGCAGTACTTC. The chain carries TRBV5-6 and TRBJ2-7; 7 positions agree with TRBD2. The V and J ends lost 6 bases and 0 bases, in that order; junction bases with no gene match: 9. The CDR3 runs 15 residues. CDR1 SGHDT and CDR2 YYEEEE come from the germline V gene.

V is TRBV3-1 (or the pseudogene TRBV3-2) and J is TRBJ2-2, with 12 bases identical to TRBD2. Germline-derived CDR1 and CDR2 are LGHDT and YNNKEL (reference sequence). The CDR3 totals 17 residues. V lost 1 base, J lost 6 bases, and 6 bases stayed unmatched. In DNA, the CDR3 is TGTGCCAGCAGCCAAGTCGCTAGCGGGAGGGTCCCCGGGGAGCTGTTTTTT. It encodes CASSQVASGRVPGELFF.

The chain couples TRBV7-9 to TRBJ2-5; 7 bases are a match to TRBD2. The CDR3 consists of 16 residues. V trimming: 5 bases; J trimming: 4 bases; junction bases outside the gene matches: 13. CDR1 is SEHNR, CDR2 FQNEAQ, per germline (reference sequence). CDR3 loop: CASSQTRGVGGETQYF. CDR3 DNA: TGTGCCAGCAGCCAAACCCGGGGGGTAGGAGGAGAGACCCAGTACTTC.

This clone appeared once. The chain combines TRBV13 with TRBJ1-2; D gene ambiguous. This CDR3 has 12 amino acids. Germline V gene data show CDR1 as PRHDT and CDR2 as FYEKMQ (reference sequence). Trimming shortened V by 4 bases and J by 5 bases, and 8 bases separated the two germline ends. The CDR3 region is CASSSGTYGYTF. The DNA of the CDR3 is TGTGCCAGCAGCTCGGGTACATATGGCTACACCTTC.

This chain links TRBV30 with TRBJ1-4; D is perhaps TRBD1 (5 bases). Between the trimmed V and J ends, which lost 3 bases and 8 bases, there was a span of 16 bases. This CDR3 comprises 14 residues. Germline lookup yields CDR1 GTSNPN and CDR2 SVGIG (reference sequence). CDR3 amino acids: CAWSRGGAVEKLFF. CDR3 in DNA: TGTGCCTGGAGCCGAGGCGGGGCGGTGGAAAAACTGTTTTTT.

The V call is TRBV18, the J call TRBJ1-2; TRBD1 might be the D (5 bases). Trimming left V 0 bases short and J 5 bases short, with 10 bases between. The CDR3 consists of 14 residues. Germline CDR1 is KGHSH and CDR2 is LQKENI. The DNA for the CDR3 is TGTGCCAGCTCACCACCGGGAGGGGTTTATGGCTACACCTTC. Its protein is CASSPPGGVYGYTF.

This chain connects TRBV25-1 to TRBJ2-1; 11 nucleotides match TRBD2. The germline CDR1 and CDR2 sequences are MGHDK and SYGVNS. CDR3 length: 14 residues. J lost 7 bases, V lost 8 bases, and 7 bases had no gene match. The CDR3 reads CASQLAGERNEQFF. CDR3 DNA: TGTGCCAGCCAACTAGCGGGAGAACGTAATGAGCAGTTCTTC.

J is TRBJ1-1 and V is TRBV30, with 7 bases fitting TRBD1. The trim removed 8 bases at V and 2 bases at J, leaving 8 bases unmatched. The CDR3 totals 13 residues. The germline gives CDR1 GTSNPN, CDR2 SVGIG (reference sequence). The CDR3 sequence is CATDRAGNTEAFF. In DNA, the CDR3 is TGTGCCACAGACAGGGCGGGCAACACTGAAGCTTTCTTT.